This T cell receptor (beta chain) was profiled in a study of cytomegalovirus exposure and HLA in healthy donors listed by TCRdb under 2017. Looking at the study overall: An earlier analysis of 587 of the donors reported over 250 Gb of sequence data and around 100 million unique TCR beta sequences obtained from some 170 million T cells. A later analysis re-examined previously published TCR beta repertoires from 500 to 700 donors and added high-resolution HLA genotyping to investigate patterns of TCR occurrence. Every discovery cohort repertoire had been produced on one sequencing platform. The number of typed donors differed by locus: roughly 629-630 for A, B, C, DRB1 and DQB1; 500 to 550 for DQA1; approximately 600 for DPA1; and 400 to 480 for DPB1. To predict cytomegalovirus infection status, the study brought together high-throughput TCR immunosequencing, statistical association of individual TCRs with disease status, and machine learning. The T cell repertoires of several hundred subjects were profiled by immunosequencing and related to cytomegalovirus serostatus. Because of strong linkage in the cohort, roughly five DR-DQ haplotypes were treated as single units for association and clustering. Both class I and class II loci were covered by HLA typing, at four-digit resolution. An early release that covered around 590 HLA-typed donors contained approximately 300 gigabases of sequencing data and approximately 85 million unique TCR sequences. Rather than using new phenotypic data, the later analysis identified candidate immune exposures from TCR beta sequences and from how often those sequences occurred across donors. Among 300 to 500 genotyped donors of the cohort, an average of around 250,000 unique TCR beta nucleotide sequences was sequenced per donor, of which about 19% were non-productive. A separate validation cohort of more than 100 different subjects was used in addition to the approximately 610-subject first cohort. Donor age, sex, ethnicity and CMV serostatus were compiled together with the repertoire data. The aim of the study was to test whether cataloging public T cell receptors could identify signatures of past pathogen exposure. A later genetic analysis took genome-wide SNP genotypes for about 55% of the 666 donors and used that subset as a discovery cohort. Of the roughly 410 genotyped donors, 65% to 90% were placed in the genetic ancestry cluster associated with self-reported Caucasian donors. In an earlier analysis of several hundred of the donors, high-throughput TCR beta sequencing was used to judge whether each TCR beta V gene segment behaved as functional or pseudogenic.

As encoded in the germline V gene, CDR1 is MNHNS while CDR2 is SASEGT. V is clipped by 3 bases and J by 4 bases, and the sequence between their germline boundaries is 7 bases long. There are 13 amino acids in the CDR3, from cysteine to phenylalanine inclusive. This entry keeps only the CDR3 DNA: 39 bases, framed from base 1. Libraries were built with the immunoSEQ multiplex PCR assay. The multiplex PCR relied on a mix of 60 forward primers for TCR Vbeta segments and 13 reverse primers for TCR Jbeta segments. Amplification of the CDR3 region of rearranged TCR beta genes was performed with a multiplex PCR assay on genomic DNA. The amplified TCR beta libraries were sequenced on the Illumina HiSeq System as 87-base-pair reads. The authors' pipeline ran thus. A later analysis counted about 80 million unique TCR beta chains across the 690 or so repertoires, and some 12 million of these chains were shared by at least two donors. Raw reads were error-corrected and collapsed into unique sequences by a nearest-neighbor algorithm in which closely related sequences were merged to remove PCR and sequencing errors. Alignment of CDR3 sequences to IMGT reference sequences was used to assign V, D and J gene segments. Each retained sequence needed at least a six-nucleotide match to both a V gene segment and a J gene segment. A rearrangement was called productive if the CDR3 had no stop codons and remained in frame with V and J, and every other rearrangement was called non-productive. CDR3 was defined by IMGT convention, running from the second conserved V-encoded cysteine to the conserved J-encoded phenylalanine. Sequences without an unambiguous match to a single V gene segment were excluded from the earlier analysis of about 600 of the donors. In an earlier analysis of some 590 of the donors, a V segment was called functional when productive rearrangements were above 56.7%, and segregating when the standard deviation between donors exceeded 5%. A statistical classification framework was developed to diagnose cytomegalovirus status using the catalog of TCR beta chain sequences. In a later analysis, TCR nucleotide sequences were compared against IMGT/GENE-DB human TR gene sequences so that V and J genes could be assigned. Using the TCRdist pipeline, a later analysis assigned CDR3 sequences along with most-parsimonious VDJ recombination scenarios. In a later analysis, every TCR beta chain was defined by the combination of its CDR3 amino acid sequence and its V-gene family, and reads without a unique V-gene family were dropped. In a later analysis, fewer than 650 highly shared, low-generation-probability nucleotide sequences were removed to address suspected cross-contamination and a sequencing artifact. In a later analysis, a clonal expansion index for each public chain was calculated from normalized within-repertoire ranks of inferred template counts. In a later analysis, generation probabilities were computed with a VDJ recombination model fitted to out-of-frame rearrangements, and the resulting probabilities were checked against IGoR. In a later analysis, TCR-TCR, TCR-HLA and TCR-CMV co-occurrence was scored with hypergeometric tests, and a repertoire-size bias correction was applied to TCR pairs. A later analysis estimated false discovery rates by permuting HLA or CMV assignments 20 times. In a later analysis, co-occurring TCRs were grouped with DBSCAN, and TCRdist sequence similarity was added when clustering was performed within HLA-allele-positive subsets. Repertoires with fewer than 30,000 or more than 120,000 public chains, plus five repertoires with anomalous nucleotide sharing, were excluded from co-occurrence clustering. Entries here come from immuneACCESS through TCRdb and include only in-frame sequences with V and J called. Some clones fail to appear in such tables; in the studies checked, an unresolved V gene covers under half of the shortfall, and the cause of the remainder is unknown. The DNA was the basis for D and trimming; V, J and clone size are from that table. This sample gives 130,000 or so clones in total; about 75% of them show up just once. The ten largest clonotypes hold approximately 3.2% of the sample.

Findings and caveats that apply to the study as a whole: The only immune exposure information available for the cohort was CMV serostatus. Most TCR sequences were observed very rarely across donors, whereas some public TCRs were present in many individuals. Linkage disequilibrium might explain the correlated functional status among segregating V segments, but an unknown experimental factor could not be ruled out. Strong co-occurrence of HLA alleles, especially DR and DQ, made assigning TCR associations to individual alleles difficult. V-gene and J-gene trimming of TCR beta chains was associated with a missense DCLRE1C variant in a later genetic analysis, and the association was replicated in an independent cohort. A further reported finding was that TCR beta sequences accurately predicted the HLA-A and HLA-B alleles for most subjects in the first cohort. It was suggested by the authors that the approach could potentially be generalized to other disease states and immunological phenotypes. The earlier analysis of nearly 600 of the donors excluded about 16 rarely observed V segments, including chromosome 9 orphons, because counts were too low. In the study, roughly 160 TCR beta chains were listed as associated with cytomegalovirus. A later analysis found that most CMV-associated TCR beta chains appeared HLA-restricted, with HLA associations seemingly driven largely by CMV exposure. The classifier was reported to diagnose cytomegalovirus status with high specificity and sensitivity in both the original and validation cohorts. In vitro tests confirmed that a few of the cytomegalovirus-associated TCR beta chains recognize cytomegalovirus antigens. An earlier analysis of 587 of the donors showed that most TCR beta V segments appeared in productive rearrangements either about 87% or about 30% of the time, which broadly matched IMGT annotations. A later analysis found that HLA-associated TCR beta chains were more clonally expanded and had lower generation probabilities than equally common non-associated chains. Because HLA typing was missing for some donors at each locus, association tests included only the typed subset. In this cohort, only TCR beta chains were sequenced, and detectable features were limited by the absence of alpha or paired-chain data. Presence/absence analyses assumed roughly uniform sequencing depth across donors, an assumption that may not hold. Because the 87-base-pair reads could not distinguish some IMGT-functional V segments, including TRBV6-2 and TRBV6-3, those segments were excluded. In a later analysis, the rate of TCR association differed among HLA loci, with DRB1 alleles having the most associated TCRs and HLA-C alleles having the fewest. A group of highly shared sequence variants was considered likely to be a technical artifact of the sequencing pipeline. A later analysis associated 15,000 to 20,000 TCR beta sequences with specific HLA alleles at a false discovery rate of 0.05. Compared with the approximately 670-donor mean, donors in an Asian-associated ancestry cluster had fewer N-insertions in productive TCRs, according to a later genetic analysis. Several of the top co-occurrence clusters appeared to be linked to parvovirus B19, influenza, CMV and Epstein-Barr virus, according to a later analysis.

The cohort was made up of approximately 670 healthy bone marrow donors. At the time of sampling, all cohort members were nominally healthy, though unrecorded immune exposures were likely present. The donor was CMV seronegative and belonged to the group of over 300 seronegative cohort members. Every donor gave a peripheral blood sample, and the peripheral blood mononuclear cells from that sample were used for TCR beta sequencing. Genomic DNA was extracted from the blood cell samples with the Qiagen DNeasy Blood Extraction Kit. About this clone itself: Its recognized antigen is unknown. Base qualities are missing; no much larger clone stands one base away.

Specimen: PBMCs. This TCR was recovered from a man aged 35 to 55 in good health and CMV-seronegative. The chain is made from TRBV6-1 and TRBJ1-5; no D gene call is confident. The DNA sequence follows: TGTGCCAGCAGTGAGAAGGAGAATCAGCCCCAGCATTTT. Translation gives CASSEKENQPQHF.